These T cell receptor beta chains were read from a single sample in a study of radiation and T cells in renal cell carcinoma. Generated by immunoSEQ multiplex PCR, the TCRdb table keeps only in-frame clones and is missing some. Of 150,000 to 200,000 clones in the sample, about 88% were seen once. Sequenced here: blood, sampled from a patient whose treatment included radiotherapy and nephrectomy. Receptors originate from a woman between 50 and 59 years old with renal cell carcinoma. Each CDR3 is given with its conserved first and last residue. D genes are given only for firm matches. The listing skips clone size in some rows; elsewhere it reads once, few, many or a size class.

size,J,V,D,length,DNA,CDR3
-,TRBJ2-7,TRBV10-3,-,15,TGTGCCATCAGTGATAAGGTACCGAGCTCCTACGAGCAGTACTTC,CAISDKVPSSYEQYF
-,TRBJ2-3,TRBV19,-,16,TGTGCCAGTAGTATGAACCAGGGGATGGGTACAGATACGCAGTATTTT,CASSMNQGMGTDTQYF
-,TRBJ2-2,TRBV7-2,-,14,TGTGCCAGCAGCGTGGGACTGATTACCGGGGAGCTGTTTTTT,CASSVGLITGELFF
-,TRBJ1-3,TRBV5-1,-,14,TGCGCCAGCAGCTCGACCGGGACAGGAAACACCATATATTTT,CASSSTGTGNTIYF
-,TRBJ2-5,TRBV12-5,TRBD2,16,TGTGCTAGTGCCCCTGGGGCGGGGGGGCCTCAAGAGACCCAGTACTTC,CASAPGAGGPQETQYF
many,TRBJ1-1,TRBV28,-,14,TGTGCCAGCAGTTACGCAGTGAAGGGAGCTGAAGCTTTCTTT,CASSYAVKGAEAFF
-,TRBJ2-3,TRBV6-6,-,12,TGTGCCAGCAGTGGTACGGCAGATACGCAGTATTTT,CASSGTADTQYF
-,TRBJ1-3,TRBV6-6,-,16,TGTGCCAGCAGTACTTTCCGAGCGGACTCTGGAAACACCATATATTTT,CASSTFRADSGNTIYF
-,TRBJ1-2,TRBV6-5,TRBD1,15,TGTGCCAGCAGGGGACAGGGGGAGGTTTGGTATGGCTACACCTTC,CASRGQGEVWYGYTF
-,TRBJ2-1,TRBV14,-,12,TGTGCCAGCAGCCAAGAGGGGAATGAGCAGTTCTTC,CASSQEGNEQFF
-,TRBJ2-4,TRBV18,-,16,TGTGCCAGCTCACCACTAGGTCTACTAGCCAAAAACATTCAGTACTTC,CASSPLGLLAKNIQYF
-,TRBJ2-4,TRBV2,-,18,TGTGCCAGCAGTGACCCCAGCCAGGTGCAGTGGACCAAAAACATTCAGTACTTC,CASSDPSQVQWTKNIQYF
few,TRBJ1-6,TRBV5-1,-,17,TGCGCCAGCAGCCGAGACAGCGCAACAAGATATAATTCACCCCTCCACTTT,CASSRDSATRYNSPLHF
once,TRBJ2-7,TRBV11-3,-,14,TGTGCCAGCAGCCCCGGGACGGCCCCCTACGAGCAGTACTTC,CASSPGTAPYEQYF
-,TRBJ1-2,TRBV5-1,-,11,TGCGCCAGCAGCTGGGGTTATGGCTACACCTTC,CASSWGYGYTF
-,TRBJ2-7,TRBV11-1,TRBD1,16,TGTGCCAGCAGCTCCTCGGACAGGGGGTATTGGTACGAGCAGTACTTC,CASSSSDRGYWYEQYF
-,TRBJ2-1,TRBV7-3,TRBD1,16,TGTGCCAGCAGCTTAATGGGGGGACAGGGTAGGAATGAGCAGTTCTTC,CASSLMGGQGRNEQFF
-,TRBJ1-4,TRBV4-1,-,16,TGCGCCAGCAGCCCCAAAAGGGACACAACTAATGAAAAACTGTTTTTT,CASSPKRDTTNEKLFF
-,TRBJ2-2,TRBV30,TRBD1,15,TGTGCCTGGAAGGGACAGGGGACGAACACCGGGGAGCTGTTTTTT,CAWKGQGTNTGELFF
-,TRBJ1-4,TRBV6-1,TRBD1,16,TGTGCCAGCAGTGTAAACCCGACAGGGTTATTCGAAAAACTGTTTTTT,CASSVNPTGLFEKLFF
-,TRBJ2-3,TRBV19,-,14,TGTGCCAGTAGTATGGGCCAGAGCACAGATACGCAGTATTTT,CASSMGQSTDTQYF
-,TRBJ1-4,TRBV9,TRBD1,16,TGTGCCAGCAGCCCTAGGGACAGGCCCTATAATGAAAAACTGTTTTTT,CASSPRDRPYNEKLFF
-,TRBJ1-2,TRBV2,-,13,TGTGCCAGCAGAATACAGATCCGCTATGGCTACACCTTC,CASRIQIRYGYTF
-,TRBJ2-5,TRBV4-2,-,13,TGTGCCAGCAGTCACGGGGATCAAGAGACCCAGTACTTC,CASSHGDQETQYF
-,TRBJ1-5,TRBV19,-,15,TGTGCCAGTAGAGAGTTGGGGAGGGGGAATCAGCCCCAGCATTTT,CASRELGRGNQPQHF
-,TRBJ1-1,TRBV5-1,-,13,TGCGCCAGCAGCCCGGACTGGAACACTGAAGCTTTCTTT,CASSPDWNTEAFF
-,TRBJ1-4,TRBV6-1,-,14,TGTGCCAGCAGAGACAGGCTGGCTAATGAAAAACTGTTTTTT,CASRDRLANEKLFF
-,TRBJ1-5,TRBV4-3,-,16,TGCGCCAGCAGCCAAGATAATACCGGGGGCGGCCAGCCCCAGCATTTT,CASSQDNTGGGQPQHF
-,TRBJ1-5,TRBV28,-,17,TGTGCCAGCAGTCCGATTCGTGACCCATTTAGCAATCAGCCCCAGCATTTT,CASSPIRDPFSNQPQHF
-,TRBJ1-6,TRBV6-5,-,13,TGTGCCAGCTCATTAGGGGCGAATTCACCCCTCCACTTT,CASSLGANSPLHF
-,TRBJ1-2,TRBV5-4,-,11,TGTGCCAGCAGCTCCTTATATGGCTACACCTTC,CASSSLYGYTF
-,TRBJ1-5,TRBV10-3,-,13,TGTGCCATCAACCAGGACGGGACGGGGCCCCAGCATTTT,CAINQDGTGPQHF
-,TRBJ2-3,TRBV6-4,-,15,TGTGCCAGCAGTGACCGCGGACATAGCACAGATACGCAGTATTTT,CASSDRGHSTDTQYF
-,TRBJ1-2,TRBV4-1,-,12,TGCGCCAGCAGCCCCCAGGTGGGTGGCTACACCTTC,CASSPQVGGYTF
-,TRBJ2-1,TRBV7-8,-,15,TGTGCCAGCAGCTTAGGGCGGGGGCCTTACAATGAGCAGTTCTTC,CASSLGRGPYNEQFF
few,TRBJ1-3,TRBV2,-,13,TGTGCCAGCACTCGCTTCTCTGGAAACACCATATATTTT,CASTRFSGNTIYF
-,TRBJ1-2,TRBV5-1,TRBD1,13,TGCGCCAGCAGCACTAACAGGGGTTATGGCTACACCTTC,CASSTNRGYGYTF
-,TRBJ1-2,TRBV13,-,14,TGTGCCAGCAGCCCCGAAGGCCTTGCATATGGCTACACCTTC,CASSPEGLAYGYTF
-,TRBJ2-7,TRBV5-1,-,15,TGCGCCAGCAGCTTGCAAGTGGCAGGGGGGGACGAGCAGTACTTC,CASSLQVAGGDEQYF
-,TRBJ1-5,TRBV5-6,-,16,TGTGCCAGCAGCTGGGGCGGAAGGGGTATCCCACAGCCCCAGCATTTT,CASSWGGRGIPQPQHF
-,TRBJ1-5,TRBV15,-,13,TGTGCCACCAGCAGCCTCTTGGGGCAGCCCCAGCATTTT,CATSSLLGQPQHF
-,TRBJ2-2,TRBV5-1,-,13,TGCGCCAGCAGCTCTCAGTACACCGGGGAGCTGTTTTTT,CASSSQYTGELFF
-,TRBJ1-4,TRBV18,-,15,TGTGCCAGCTCAACAAGACAGACCGAAAGTGAAAAACTGTTTTTT,CASSTRQTESEKLFF
-,TRBJ1-3,TRBV5-5,-,14,TGTGCCAGCAGCCAAGTTGGGTTTGGAAACACCATATATTTT,CASSQVGFGNTIYF
-,TRBJ1-1,TRBV7-3,-,13,TGTGCCAGCAGCTTAGGGGCTGGCACTGAAGCTTTCTTT,CASSLGAGTEAFF
-,TRBJ1-2,TRBV6-5,TRBD1,15,TGTGCCAGCAGTTACTTCGGGACAGTCCTTTATGGCTACACCTTC,CASSYFGTVLYGYTF
-,TRBJ1-1,TRBV7-9,-,14,TGTGCCAGCATCATAGGGACTTTGAACACTGAAGCTTTCTTT,CASIIGTLNTEAFF
-,TRBJ2-3,TRBV13,-,12,TGTGCCAGCAGCTTAGGAATAGGTACGCAGTATTTT,CASSLGIGTQYF
once,TRBJ2-7,TRBV5-4,TRBD2,15,TGTGCCAGCAGCTTGGGACTAGCGGCATCCTACGAGCAGTACTTC,CASSLGLAASYEQYF
-,TRBJ1-2,TRBV15,-,15,TGTGCCACCAGCAGAGAGGACAGAGGAAACTATGGCTACACCTTC,CATSREDRGNYGYTF
once,TRBJ2-1,TRBV7-9,TRBD2,15,TGTGCCAGCAGCGTGTTACTAGCGGGGGTGAATGAGCAGTTCTTC,CASSVLLAGVNEQFF
-,TRBJ1-1,TRBV10-1,-,14,TGCGCCAGCACCTCATCGGACATGAGCACTGAAGCTTTCTTT,CASTSSDMSTEAFF
-,TRBJ1-3,TRBV5-1,TRBD1,14,TGCGCCAGTTCGACAGGGACCTCTGGAAACACCATATATTTT,CASSTGTSGNTIYF
-,TRBJ2-7,TRBV6-6,-,15,TGTGCCAGCAGTTACGGGAGGGGGCCCCGGGACGAGCAGTACTTC,CASSYGRGPRDEQYF
-,TRBJ1-4,TRBV6-1,-,11,TGTGCCAGCAGGGCCGCCCGGGGACTGTTTTTT,CASRAARGLFF
-,TRBJ2-5,TRBV18,-,15,TGTGCCAGCTCATACTTCGGTCCCAACCAAGAGACCCAGTACTTC,CASSYFGPNQETQYF
-,TRBJ2-2,TRBV2,-,15,TGTGCCAGCAGTGAAGCGCTTCAGGGGACCGGGGAGCTGTTTTTT,CASSEALQGTGELFF
-,TRBJ1-1,TRBV6-6,-,14,TGTGCCAGCAGTCCCTCAGGGGTGTCGGTTCGAGCTTTCTTT,CASSPSGVSVRAFF
-,TRBJ2-7,TRBV5-8,TRBD1,12,TGTGCCAGCAGCGGACAGGTCTACGAGCAGTACTTC,CASSGQVYEQYF
-,TRBJ2-6,TRBV9,-,18,TGTGCCAGCAGCGTAGACGGCGGAATCATCTCTGGGGCCAACGTCCTGACTTTC,CASSVDGGIISGANVLTF